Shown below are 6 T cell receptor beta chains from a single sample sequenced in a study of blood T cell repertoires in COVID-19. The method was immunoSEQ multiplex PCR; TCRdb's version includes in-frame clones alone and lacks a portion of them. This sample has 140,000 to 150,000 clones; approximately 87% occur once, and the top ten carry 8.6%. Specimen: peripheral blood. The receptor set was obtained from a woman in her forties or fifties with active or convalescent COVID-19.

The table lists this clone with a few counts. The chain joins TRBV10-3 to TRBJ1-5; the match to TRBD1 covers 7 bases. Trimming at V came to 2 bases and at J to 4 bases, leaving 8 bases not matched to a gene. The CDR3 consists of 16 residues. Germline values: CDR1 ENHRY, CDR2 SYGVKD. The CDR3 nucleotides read TGTGCCATCAGTGAGGGGACAGAAATTTGGAATCAGCCCCAGCATTTT. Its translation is CAISEGTEIWNQPQHF.

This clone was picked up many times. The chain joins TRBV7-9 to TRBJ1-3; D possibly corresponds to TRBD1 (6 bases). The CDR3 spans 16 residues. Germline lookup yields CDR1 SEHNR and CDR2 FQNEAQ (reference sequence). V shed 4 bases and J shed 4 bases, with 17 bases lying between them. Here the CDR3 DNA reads TGTGCCAGCAGCTCCTCCCTTAAGGGGGTCGGAAACACCATATATTTT. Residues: CASSSSLKGVGNTIYF. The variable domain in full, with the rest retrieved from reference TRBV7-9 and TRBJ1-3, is DTGVSQNPRHKITKRGQNVTFRCDPISEHNRLYWYRQTLGQGPEFLTYFQNEAQLEKSRLLSDRFSAERPKGSFSTLEIQRTEQGDSAMYLCASSSSLKGVGNTIYFGEGSWLTVV.

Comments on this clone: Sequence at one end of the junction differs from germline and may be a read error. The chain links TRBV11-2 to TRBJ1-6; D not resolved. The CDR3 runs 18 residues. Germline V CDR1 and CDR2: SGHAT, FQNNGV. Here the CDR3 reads CANSLLIDFSSYNSPLHF. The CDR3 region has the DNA TGTGCCAACAGCTTATTAATTGACTTTAGCTCCTATAATTCACCCCTCCACTTT.

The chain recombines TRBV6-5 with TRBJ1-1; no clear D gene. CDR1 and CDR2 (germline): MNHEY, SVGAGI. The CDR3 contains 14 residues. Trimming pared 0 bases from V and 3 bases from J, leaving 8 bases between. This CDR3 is CASSYSGGHTEAFF. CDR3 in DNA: TGTGCCAGCAGTTACTCAGGAGGGCACACTGAAGCTTTCTTT.

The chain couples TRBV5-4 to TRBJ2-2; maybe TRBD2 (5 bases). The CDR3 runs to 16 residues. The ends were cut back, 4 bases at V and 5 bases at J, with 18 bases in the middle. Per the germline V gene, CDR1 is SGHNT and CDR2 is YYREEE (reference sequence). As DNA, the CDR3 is TGTGCCAGCAGCCAGCTAGGAGGTCGTCCGACCGGGGAGCTGTTTTTT. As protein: CASSQLGGRPTGELFF.

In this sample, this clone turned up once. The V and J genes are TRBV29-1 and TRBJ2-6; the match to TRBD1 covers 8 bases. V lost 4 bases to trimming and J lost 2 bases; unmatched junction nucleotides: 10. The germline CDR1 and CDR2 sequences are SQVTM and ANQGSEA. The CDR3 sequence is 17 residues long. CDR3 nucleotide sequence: TGCAGCGTTGCCCGGGACAGGTCAATAGCTGGGGCCAACGTCCTGACTTTC. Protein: CSVARDRSIAGANVLTF.